The 19 T cell receptor beta chains listed next were all sequenced from one sample in a study of PD-L1 blockade in urothelial cancer. TCRdb's copy holds only in-frame clones and misses some; the assay was immunoSEQ multiplex PCR. The sample lists about 74,000 clones, around 84% occurring once. The sequences come from PBMCs, collected around atezolizumab (anti-PD-L1) treatment. All receptors come from an older man with urothelial cancer.

The chain carries TRBV6-5 and TRBJ2-3; no reliable D call. The germline CDR1 and CDR2 sequences are MNHEY and SVGAGI. The germline V and J ends were trimmed by 10 bases and 0 bases, with 17 bases remaining between them. This CDR3 is built from 15 residues. This chain's CDR3 is CATASAPESTDTQYF. CDR3 nucleotides: TGTGCCACCGCGAGCGCCCCGGAGAGCACAGATACGCAGTATTTT.

The chain has TRBV4-1 and TRBJ2-1, with TRBD2 identical over 7 bases. This CDR3 contains 21 residues. Germline loops: CDR1 MGHRA, CDR2 YSYEKL. Losses at the gene ends were 1 base for V and 0 bases for J; bases not matched to a gene: 18. The CDR3: CASSQAKIGLAALSSYNEQFF. CDR3 DNA: TGCGCCAGCAGCCAAGCTAAAATCGGGCTAGCGGCCCTGAGCTCCTACAATGAGCAGTTCTTC.

The chain joins TRBV28 to TRBJ1-5, with D possibly matching TRBD1 (5 bases). Germline assignment: CDR1 MDHEN and CDR2 SYDVKM. V gave up 3 bases and J gave up 3 bases, with 9 bases separating them. There are 14 residues in the CDR3. CDR3 loop: CASSFGGNNQPQHF. In nucleotides, the CDR3 is TGTGCCAGCAGTTTCGGGGGGAACAATCAGCCCCAGCATTTT.

This chain joins TRBV5-1 and TRBJ2-2; 7 bases align to TRBD1. Germline V gives CDR1 SGHRS, CDR2 YFSETQ. The CDR3 runs 16 residues. After removal of 1 base from V and 2 bases from J, the junction contained 5 bases not matched to a gene. As DNA, the CDR3 is TGCGCCAGCAGCTTGTCACAGGGGCTCAACACCGGGGAGCTGTTTTTT. This encodes CASSLSQGLNTGELFF.

The chain uses TRBV5-1 and TRBJ2-7; the D gene is possibly TRBD2 (5 bases). The CDR3 length is 16 residues. V was pared by 4 bases and J by 0 bases, with 17 bases between. The germline V gene has CDR1 SGHRS and CDR2 YFSETQ. The DNA of the CDR3 is TGCGCCAGCAGCCCAGGAGGTCGGGTACCCTCCTACGAGCAGTACTTC. Amino acids: CASSPGGRVPSYEQYF.

This chain connects TRBV28 to TRBJ2-1; D remains ambiguous. The CDR3 consists of 11 residues. Looked up from germline, CDR1 is MDHEN and CDR2 is SYDVKM. V lost 4 bases and J 8 bases, leaving 6 bases between the germline ends. The CDR3 spells CASSSTDEQFF. The CDR3 region has the DNA TGTGCCAGCAGTTCGACTGATGAGCAGTTCTTC.

The chain couples TRBV28 to TRBJ2-7; TRBD2 agrees at 7 bases. The V gene's germline CDR1 is MDHEN and CDR2 SYDVKM. V was pared by 7 bases and J by 6 bases, with 9 bases of the junction left unmatched. This CDR3 has 13 residues. CDR3: CASNRAGAREQYF. CDR3 coding DNA: TGTGCCAGCAATCGGGCGGGAGCTCGCGAGCAGTACTTC.

This clone showed up just a few times. The gene calls are TRBV5-1 and TRBJ2-3; 8 bases map to TRBD1. CDR3 size: 15 residues. Losses at the gene ends were 4 bases for V and 7 bases for J; bases not matched to a gene: 11. Germline assignment: CDR1 SGHRS and CDR2 YFSETQ. In DNA form, the CDR3 reads TGCGCCAGCAGCCTGCCAGGGGGCCGATCGAATACGCAGTATTTT. This translates into CASSLPGGRSNTQYF.

The chain is built from TRBV19 and TRBJ2-2; D is possibly TRBD1 (5 bases). This CDR3 spans 15 amino acids. Looked up from germline, CDR1 is LNHDA and CDR2 is SQIVND (reference sequence). The ends were cut back, 5 bases at V and 1 base at J, with 11 bases in the middle. CDR3 sequence reads: CASSRLGQNTGELFF. The CDR3 DNA is TGTGCCAGTAGTCGGTTGGGGCAGAACACCGGGGAGCTGTTTTTT. The whole variable domain, remainder taken from reference TRBV19 and TRBJ2-2, is DGGITQSPKYLFRKEGQNVTLSCEQNLNHDAMYWYRQDPGQGLRLIYYSQIVNDFQKGDIAEGYSVSREKKESFPLTVTSAQKNPTAFYLCASSRLGQNTGELFFGEGSRLTVL.

The CDR3 sequence is CASSASPGQGNTIYF. The CDR3 DNA sequence: TGTGCCAGCAGCGCCAGTCCGGGACAGGGAAACACCATATATTTT. The V call is TRBV9, the J call TRBJ1-3; 7 bases line up with TRBD1. V lost 3 bases to trimming and J lost 4 bases; unmatched junction nucleotides: 7. The germline gives CDR1 SGDLS, CDR2 YYNGEE. This CDR3 region has 15 residues.

V is TRBV9 and J is TRBJ2-2; no clear D. V gave up 0 bases and J gave up 4 bases, with 4 bases separating them. The germline CDR1 and CDR2 sequences are SGDLS and YYNGEE. CDR3 size: 13 residues. CDR3 in DNA: TGTGCCAGCAGCGTAGTGAGCACCGGGGAGCTGTTTTTT. This translates into CASSVVSTGELFF.

The rearrangement links TRBV27 to TRBJ1-6; D unresolved. Trimming stripped 6 bases from V and 10 bases from J, with 13 bases between. Germline V gene data show CDR1 as MNHEY and CDR2 as SMNVEV (reference sequence). The CDR3 spans 13 residues. For the CDR3, the DNA is TGTGCCAGCAGCCTGAATTCCCGGTCACCCCTCCACTTT. As protein: CASSLNSRSPLHF.

The chain recombines TRBV7-6 with TRBJ2-7; TRBD2 is a possible D gene (5 bases). Trimming pared 0 bases from V and 0 bases from J, leaving 9 bases between. The germline CDR1 and CDR2 sequences are SGHVS and FNYEAQ. The CDR3 is made up of 15 amino acids. The CDR3 loop is CASSLAGGGSYEQYF. In DNA form, the CDR3 reads TGTGCCAGCAGCTTAGCCGGCGGAGGCTCCTACGAGCAGTACTTC.

The V call is TRBV19, the J call TRBJ2-3; TRBD2 matches at 14 bases. Losses at the gene ends were 5 bases for V and 4 bases for J; bases not matched to a gene: 14. The CDR3 covers 19 residues. The germline gives CDR1 LNHDA, CDR2 SQIVND (reference sequence). The CDR3 here is CASSPNRGLAGAGADTQYF. CDR3 sequence (DNA): TGTGCCAGTAGTCCGAACAGGGGACTAGCGGGAGCGGGGGCAGATACGCAGTATTTT.

The rearrangement uses TRBV5-1 and TRBJ2-3, with 7 bases that match TRBD1. Losses at the gene ends were 4 bases for V and 1 base for J; bases not matched to a gene: 9. Germline assignment: CDR1 SGHRS and CDR2 YFSETQ. This CDR3 region has 16 residues. The CDR3 here is CASSTALGQGTDTQYF. Here the CDR3 DNA reads TGCGCCAGCAGCACTGCGCTCGGACAGGGCACAGATACGCAGTATTTT.

The J gene is TRBJ2-5, the V gene TRBV15; 8 positions match TRBD2. With 5 bases clipped from V and 5 bases from J, the junction kept 7 bases outside the gene matches. Germline values: CDR1 LNHNV, CDR2 YYDKDF (reference sequence). This CDR3 contains 14 residues. The CDR3 loop is CATSAGRARETQYF. CDR3 coding DNA: TGTGCCACCAGCGCCGGGAGGGCCAGGGAGACCCAGTACTTC.

The CDR3 coding sequence is TGCAGTAAGGGACAGGGACATGGCTACACCTTC. This gives the protein CSKGQGHGYTF. The rearrangement links TRBV20-1 to TRBJ1-2; 9 bases match TRBD1. The CDR3 spans 11 residues. V lost 8 bases to trimming and J lost 6 bases; unmatched junction nucleotides: 4. Germline V gives CDR1 DFQATT, CDR2 SNEGSKA (reference sequence).

V gene TRBV28 combines with J gene TRBJ1-4, with D possibly being TRBD1 (6 bases). With 4 bases removed from V and 5 bases from J, the gap between germline ends came to 8 bases. Germline V lookup: CDR1 MDHEN, CDR2 SYDVKM. This CDR3 has 13 residues. CDR3 residues: CASSSQGNEKLFF. CDR3 nucleotide sequence: TGTGCCAGCAGTTCCCAGGGGAATGAAAAACTGTTTTTT.

A single count supports this clone. This sequence joins TRBV14 and TRBJ2-1; 8 bases match TRBD2. Per the germline V gene, CDR1 is SGHDN and CDR2 is FVKESK. The ends lost 2 bases at V and 8 bases at J; junction bases unmatched: 11. This CDR3 has 16 amino acids. The CDR3 region is CASSQPTAGAVDEQFF. The DNA for the CDR3 is TGTGCCAGCAGCCAACCTACAGCGGGAGCTGTAGATGAGCAGTTCTTC.